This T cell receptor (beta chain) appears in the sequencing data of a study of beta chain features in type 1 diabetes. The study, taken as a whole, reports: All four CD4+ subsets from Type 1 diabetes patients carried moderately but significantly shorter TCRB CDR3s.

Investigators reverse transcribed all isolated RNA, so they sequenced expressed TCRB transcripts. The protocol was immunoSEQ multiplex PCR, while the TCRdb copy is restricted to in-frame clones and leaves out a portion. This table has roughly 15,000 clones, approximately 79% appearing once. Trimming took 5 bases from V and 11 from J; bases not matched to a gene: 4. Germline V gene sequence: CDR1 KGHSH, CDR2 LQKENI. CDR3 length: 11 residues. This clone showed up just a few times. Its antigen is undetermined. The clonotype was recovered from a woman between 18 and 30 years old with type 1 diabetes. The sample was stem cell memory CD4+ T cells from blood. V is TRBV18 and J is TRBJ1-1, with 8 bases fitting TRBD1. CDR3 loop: CASSTQGVAFF. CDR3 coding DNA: TGTGCCAGCTCAACACAGGGGGTTGCTTTCTTT.